This paragraph covers one T cell receptor beta chain sequence. Its antigen is undetermined. The source of the sample is a study of PD-1 blockade in mismatch repair-deficient tumors. Overall study findings and caveats: Tumor-resident clones, often absent from pretreatment blood, expanded after pembrolizumab and then contracted.

The CDR3 sequence is 15 residues long. Losses at the gene ends were 6 bases for V and 6 bases for J; bases not matched to a gene: 13. Germline CDR1 is SEHNR and CDR2 is FQNEAQ (reference sequence). Sequenced by immunoSEQ multiplex PCR; TCRdb stores in-frame clones only, minus some. Counted here are some 120,000 clones, around 86% occurring once; the ten biggest clones make up about 13%. TCR sequencing covered a few patients who responded to pembrolizumab. Sequenced material: peripheral blood, taken 44 weeks after starting pembrolizumab. The chain joins TRBV7-9 to TRBJ1-1; 7 bases are a match to TRBD1. This clonotype was sampled from an adult with mismatch repair-deficient cancer. CDR3 sequence reads: CASSRSGGTGAEAFF. In DNA, the CDR3 is TGTGCCAGCAGTCGGTCGGGTGGAACAGGGGCTGAAGCTTTCTTT.